Below are 14 T cell receptor beta chains sequenced from a single sample in a study of CD8 T cells in ankylosing spondylitis. Study findings and constraints: What appeared characteristic of ankylosing spondylitis blood was a TCR beta motif of several highly homologous variants.

What these receptors recognize is not known. TCRdb reanalysed the 5' RACE reads using MiXCR and keeps one entry per CDR3 protein. Here the sample spans more than 650,000 distinct CDR3 sequences, about 12% being singletons. Material for sequencing was blood, either unsorted or a sorted T cell fraction (not recorded which). These receptors all stem from a male donor with ankylosing spondylitis.

This chain joins TRBV4-3 and TRBJ2-7; 9 positions agree with TRBD1. The CDR3 extends over 13 amino acids. The germline V gene has CDR1 LGHNA and CDR2 YSLEER. Trimming removed 3 bases from V and 6 bases from J; junction bases left unmatched: 3. CDR3 sequence (DNA): TGCGCCAGCAGCCAGGGACAGGGACGCGAGCAGTACTTC. It codes for CASSQGQGREQYF.

This clonotype showed up just a few times. V gene TRBV25-1 combines with J gene TRBJ2-5, with TRBD2 as a possible D gene (6 bases). Germline V gives CDR1 MGHDK, CDR2 SYGVNS. This CDR3 spans 11 amino acids. The germline V and J ends were trimmed by 11 bases and 5 bases, with 12 bases remaining between them. CDR3 protein: CAGGSGETQYF. DNA for the CDR3: TGTGCCGGAGGGAGCGGGGAGACCCAGTACTTC.

This clonotype has just a few counts. The chain links TRBV24-1 to TRBJ1-5; D unclear. The CDR3 consists of 12 residues. V was shortened by 2 bases and J by 6 bases, with 4 bases between the two germline ends. Germline CDR1 and CDR2: KGHDR and SFDVKD. The CDR3 bases are TGTGCCACCAGTGATTCTAGTCAGCCCCAGCATTTT. Protein product: CATSDSSQPQHF.

In this sample, this clonotype turned up many times. J is TRBJ2-1 and V is TRBV5-1, with 16 bases matching TRBD2. The CDR3 has 15 amino acids. V was pared by 4 bases and J by 7 bases, with 2 bases of the junction left unmatched. Per germline, CDR1 SGHRS and CDR2 YFSETQ. This CDR3 is CASSRGLAGGNEQFF. The CDR3 nucleotides read TGCGCCAGCAGCCGGGGACTAGCGGGAGGGAATGAGCAGTTCTTC.

This clonotype has more than one count but fewer than ten. This chain joins TRBV18 and TRBJ2-7, with D possibly matching TRBD1 (6 bases). Germline V gene data show CDR1 as KGHSH and CDR2 as LQKENI. With 4 bases removed from V and 2 bases from J, the gap between germline ends came to 15 bases. There are 15 residues in the CDR3. Here the CDR3 reads CASSRNRVSTYEQYF. The DNA of the CDR3 is TGTGCCAGCTCACGAAACAGGGTGTCGACCTACGAGCAGTACTTC.

The rearrangement uses TRBV20-1 and TRBJ2-3; D gene unclear. The V end was cut by 6 bases, the J end by 0 bases, with 13 bases between. This CDR3 has 14 amino acids. Germline V lookup: CDR1 DFQATT, CDR2 SNEGSKA (reference sequence). DNA for the CDR3: TGCAGTGCCGTCGGACGGGTTAGCACAGATACGCAGTATTTT. It translates to CSAVGRVSTDTQYF.

This clonotype was seen repeatedly, ten times or more. J is TRBJ2-1 and V is TRBV20-1, with D possibly being TRBD2 (5 bases). Germline assignment: CDR1 DFQATT and CDR2 SNEGSKA (reference sequence). With 5 bases removed from V and 6 bases from J, the gap between germline ends came to 17 bases. The CDR3 consists of 14 residues. The CDR3 DNA follows: TGCAGTGCTCGTATAGCCGGAGGTATCAATGAGCAGTTCTTC. Translating it yields CSARIAGGINEQFF.

This clonotype came up once. At one of its ends the junction is not consistent with the germline gene, which may arise from a read error. The V and J genes are TRBV7-2 and TRBJ2-5, with D uncertain. CDR3 size: 13 residues. In germline, CDR1 is SGHTA, CDR2 FQGNSA. The CDR3 spells CASSLVKVENQYF. The CDR3 DNA reads TGTGCCAGCAGCTTAGTGAAGGTCGAGAACCAGTACTTC. The full variable domain, with the rest looked up from reference TRBV7-2 and TRBJ2-5, is GAGVSQSPSNKVTEKGKDVELRCDPISGHTALYWYRQSLGQGLEFLIYFQGNSAPDKSGLPSDRFSAERTGGSVSTLTIQRTQQEDSAVYLCASSLVKVENQYFGPGTRLLVL.

The chain has TRBV5-6 and TRBJ2-1; 7 nucleotides line up with TRBD1. The germline V gene has CDR1 SGHDT and CDR2 YYEEEE. This CDR3 is 15 amino acids long. The V segment lost 3 bases and the J segment 8 bases; nucleotides outside the gene matches: 11. CDR3 residues: CASSSTGVPFHEQFF. For the CDR3, the DNA is TGTGCCAGCAGCTCAACAGGGGTCCCATTCCATGAGCAGTTCTTC.

This clonotype was seen a few times. The chain has TRBV5-1 and TRBJ1-3; TRBD1 matches at 7 bases. The CDR3 is made up of 15 amino acids. Germline values: CDR1 SGHRS, CDR2 YFSETQ. V dropped 2 bases and J dropped 1; count of bases not matched to a gene: 3. For the CDR3, the DNA is TGCGCCAGCAGCTTCGGGACAGCTTCTGGAAACACCATATATTTT. Protein sequence: CASSFGTASGNTIYF.

A few counts support this clonotype. The genes are TRBV10-1 and TRBJ1-2; D is uncertain. The germline V gene encodes CDR1 WNHNN and CDR2 SYGVQD (reference sequence). The CDR3 extends over 14 amino acids. V lost 5 bases and J 5 bases, leaving 15 bases between the germline ends. The CDR3 DNA sequence: TGCGCCAGCAGTCCGGTTCCTCGGGATTATGGCTACACCTTC. Residues: CASSPVPRDYGYTF.

This clonotype has only a few counts. J is TRBJ2-7 and V is TRBV27; TRBD1 is a possible D gene (6 bases). Per germline, CDR1 MNHEY and CDR2 SMNVEV (reference sequence). There are 13 residues in the CDR3. V shed 7 bases and J shed 5 bases, with 15 bases lying between them. CDR3 DNA: TGTGCCAGCAATGGGCAGGGGCGCCACGAGCAGTACTTC. It is translated as CASNGQGRHEQYF.

This clonotype was detected only a few times. This rearrangement joins TRBV4-3 to TRBJ2-2, with 9 positions matching TRBD1. CDR3 length equals 18 residues. The germline V gene has CDR1 LGHNA and CDR2 YSLEER. After removal of 5 bases from V and 7 bases from J, the junction contained 17 bases not matched to a gene. For the CDR3, the DNA is TGCGCCAGCAGCTCACAGCTAGGGACAGGGATTTGGAGCGGGGAGCTGTTTTTT. This encodes CASSSQLGTGIWSGELFF.

The DNA of the CDR3 is TGCGCCAGCAGTAACCGACCCCCGGGACAGGGAATGAACACTGAAGCTTTCTTT. Protein: CASSNRPPGQGMNTEAFF. The chain joins TRBV5-1 to TRBJ1-1; 9 positions agree with TRBD1. Germline V CDR1 and CDR2: SGHRS, YFSETQ. The V and J ends lost 5 bases and 0 bases, in that order; junction bases with no gene match: 14. This CDR3 is 18 amino acids long. Full variable domain (rest looked up from reference TRBV5-1 and TRBJ1-1): KAGVTQTPRYLIKTRGQQVTLSCSPISGHRSVSWYQQTPGQGLQFLFEYFSETQRNKGNFPGRFSGRQFSNSRSEMNVSTLELGDSALYLCASSNRPPGQGMNTEAFFGQGTRLTVV.